This is a list of T cell receptor beta chains from one sample in a study of cytomegalovirus exposure and HLA in healthy donors. Clones were sequenced by immunoSEQ multiplex PCR, and TCRdb holds only the in-frame ones, with some missing. Of 90,000 to 150,000 clones detected, approximately 80% appear once; the ten largest clones hold almost 5%. Input material: PBMCs. The receptors come from a man aged 50-59 years in good health and CMV-seropositive. Both conserved end residues are part of each CDR3. The D gene is left open where the match is weak. Expanded clones are given a class, and other clones once, few, many or no size at all.

NA	TRBJ1-4	NA	TRBV28	CASSLTELTTNEKLFF	TGTGCCAGCAGTCTGACAGAACTTACAACTAATGAAAAACTGTTTTTT
NA	TRBJ1-1	NA	TRBV5-6	CASSPLSSGTEAFF	TGTGCCAGCAGCCCATTATCCTCGGGCACTGAAGCTTTCTTT
NA	TRBJ1-5	TRBD1	TRBV28	CASKTDRGNQPQHF	TGTGCCAGCAAAACCGACAGGGGAAATCAGCCCCAGCATTTT
NA	TRBJ1-2	TRBD1	TRBV7-3	CASSLAGQGNYGYTF	TGTGCCAGCAGCTTAGCGGGACAGGGAAACTATGGCTACACCTTC
NA	TRBJ2-5	TRBD2	TRBV5-1	CASSLAGGRKETQYF	TGCGCCAGCAGCTTGGCCGGCGGGAGGAAAGAGACCCAGTACTTC
few	TRBJ2-7	NA	TRBV2	CASSFSSYEQYF	TGTGCCAGCAGCTTTAGCTCCTACGAGCAGTACTTC
NA	TRBJ1-1	NA	TRBV7-2	CASSLGYRAEAFF	TGTGCCAGCAGCTTAGGATACCGGGCTGAAGCTTTCTTT
NA	TRBJ1-1	NA	TRBV10-3	CAISPRGGGDEAFF	TGTGCCATCAGCCCGAGGGGGGGAGGGGATGAAGCTTTCTTT
NA	TRBJ2-7	TRBD2	TRBV7-2	CASSSHSLAELTYEQYF	TGTGCCAGCAGCTCCCATTCACTAGCGGAACTAACCTACGAGCAGTACTTC
NA	TRBJ1-6	NA	TRBV6-1	CASNGGYNSPLHF	TGTGCCAGCAATGGCGGTTATAATTCACCCCTCCACTTT
NA	TRBJ2-1	TRBD1	TRBV5-6	CASSLGLQGAYNEQFF	TGTGCCAGCAGCTTGGGGCTACAGGGGGCCTACAATGAGCAGTTCTTC
NA	TRBJ1-5	TRBD1	TRBV27	CASSLLGLGQEAQPQHF	TGTGCCAGCAGTTTATTGGGACTCGGACAGGAGGCTCAGCCCCAGCATTTT
NA	TRBJ2-7	NA	TRBV28	CASRAAALSYEQYF	TGTGCCAGCCGCGCCGCGGCGCTATCCTACGAGCAGTACTTC
NA	TRBJ2-7	TRBD1	TRBV10-1	CASSDGQGAFDEQYF	TGCGCCAGCAGTGACGGACAGGGGGCCTTCGACGAGCAGTACTTC
NA	TRBJ2-7	TRBD2	TRBV12-5	CASGLVRAGGVYEQYF	TGTGCTAGTGGTTTGGTACGAGCGGGGGGGGTCTACGAGCAGTACTTC
once	TRBJ2-7	TRBD2	TRBV11-2	CASSLAISGRAHEQYF	TGTGCCAGCAGCTTAGCAATCAGCGGGAGGGCCCACGAGCAGTACTTC
NA	TRBJ2-7	NA	TRBV30	CAWNRGRAYEQYF	TGTGCCTGGAACCGGGGTAGGGCCTACGAGCAGTACTTC
NA	TRBJ1-2	TRBD1	TRBV4-1	CASSQVRGQIYGYTF	TGCGCCAGCAGCCAAGTTAGGGGGCAGATCTATGGCTACACCTTC
once	TRBJ1-5	NA	TRBV19	CASSLMGPNQPQHF	TGTGCCAGTAGTTTGATGGGGCCCAATCAGCCCCAGCATTTT
NA	TRBJ2-5	TRBD2	TRBV7-8	CASSATVGGQYF	TGTGCCAGCAGCGCAACCGTCGGGGGGCAGTACTTC
NA	TRBJ2-1	TRBD2	TRBV7-9	CASSSAGVQFF	TGTGCCAGCAGCTCGGCGGGGGTACAGTTCTTC
NA	TRBJ2-7	NA	TRBV12-5	CASGFPWRAPSYGQYF	TGTGCTAGTGGTTTCCCCTGGAGGGCCCCTTCCTACGGGCAGTACTTC
NA	TRBJ2-3	NA	TRBV9	CASSVRDTLGTDTQYF	TGTGCCAGCAGCGTCCGGGACACCCTGGGCACAGATACGCAGTATTTT
few	TRBJ1-6	NA	TRBV10-1	CASSAGDTYNSPLHF	TGCGCCAGCAGTGCCGGGGACACTTATAATTCACCCCTCCACTTT
NA	TRBJ2-6	NA	TRBV7-2	CASSLVAFFGANVLTF	TGTGCCAGCAGCTTAGTAGCTTTTTTTGGGGCCAACGTCCTGACTTTC
NA	TRBJ2-7	TRBD1	TRBV15	CATSRDMGQTYEQYF	TGTGCCACCAGCAGAGATATGGGACAGACCTACGAGCAGTACTTC
NA	TRBJ1-5	NA	TRBV7-9	CASSLTGSNQPQHF	TGTGCCAGCAGCTTAACTGGTTCCAATCAGCCCCAGCATTTT
NA	TRBJ2-2	NA	TRBV10-3	CAISAQGKAGTGELFF	TGTGCCATCAGCGCACAGGGGAAAGCGGGCACCGGGGAGCTGTTTTTT
NA	TRBJ1-1	TRBD1	TRBV6-1	CATGGLRVKTEAFF	TGTGCCACAGGGGGGTTAAGGGTAAAAACTGAAGCTTTCTTT
NA	TRBJ1-5	TRBD1	TRBV2	CASSLDRGGNQPQHF	TGTGCCAGCAGTTTAGACAGGGGCGGCAATCAGCCCCAGCATTTT
NA	TRBJ1-5	NA	TRBV18	CASSPRGRYQPQHF	TGTGCCAGCTCACCCAGGGGCAGGTATCAGCCCCAGCATTTT
few	TRBJ2-3	TRBD2	TRBV6-1	CASSEVGSGSTDTQYF	TGTGCCAGCAGTGAAGTGGGTAGCGGGAGCACAGATACGCAGTATTTT
NA	TRBJ1-2	NA	TRBV5-6	CASSLAGGSGPYGYTF	TGTGCCAGCAGCTTGGCAGGTGGATCAGGGCCCTATGGCTACACCTTC
NA	TRBJ2-7	TRBD2	TRBV4-1	CASSQELAGVYEQYF	TGCGCCAGCAGCCAAGAACTAGCGGGGGTTTACGAGCAGTACTTC
NA	TRBJ1-2	TRBD1	TRBV5-1	CASSFGQGADGYTF	TGCGCCAGCAGCTTCGGACAGGGGGCGGATGGCTACACCTTC
once	TRBJ2-1	NA	TRBV29-1	CSVAGTWQFF	TGCAGCGTTGCGGGGACTTGGCAGTTCTTC
few	TRBJ2-5	TRBD2	TRBV11-2	CASQGGRGLAAAETQYF	TGTGCCAGTCAGGGAGGGAGGGGACTAGCGGCCGCAGAGACCCAGTACTTC
NA	TRBJ1-5	NA	TRBV28	CASSPLLSNQPQHF	TGTGCCAGCAGTCCCCTCCTGAGCAATCAGCCCCAGCATTTT
NA	TRBJ1-5	NA	TRBV19	CASSIGRGLNQPQHF	TGTGCCAGTAGTATAGGCAGGGGCCTCAATCAGCCCCAGCATTTT
NA	TRBJ1-4	NA	TRBV29-1	CSVEGNMRANEKLFF	TGCAGCGTTGAAGGCAATATGCGGGCTAATGAAAAACTGTTTTTT
NA	TRBJ2-7	TRBD1	TRBV2	CASSRTGGTYEQYF	TGTGCCAGCAGCCGGACAGGCGGAACCTACGAGCAGTACTTC
once	TRBJ2-2	TRBD2	TRBV6-5	CASSYFGTSGARELFF	TGTGCCAGCAGTTACTTTGGGACTAGTGGAGCCCGGGAGCTGTTTTTT
once	TRBJ1-5	NA	TRBV28	CASRLGTSGNQPQHF	TGTGCCAGCAGATTGGGGACTTCTGGGAATCAGCCCCAGCATTTT
NA	TRBJ2-1	NA	TRBV5-1	CASRVYALNNEQFF	TGCGCCAGCAGAGTGTACGCCCTAAACAATGAGCAGTTCTTC
NA	TRBJ2-1	TRBD2	TRBV7-6	CASSLGGGSGSSSEQFF	TGTGCCAGCAGCTTAGGGGGTGGAAGCGGGAGCTCCAGTGAGCAGTTCTTC